These 14 T cell receptor beta chains share one sample of origin, sequenced in a study of blood T cell repertoires in COVID-19. Here immunoSEQ multiplex PCR was the method, and the copy in TCRdb shows in-frame clones only, minus some. This sample has roughly 60,000 clones, with roughly 90% found just once. The sample was peripheral blood. These receptors were obtained from a man aged 55 to 70 with active COVID-19.

This clone has only one observation. J is TRBJ1-2 and V is TRBV3-1 (or the pseudogene TRBV3-2); 7 nucleotides line up with TRBD1. This CDR3 region has 14 residues. The V and J ends lost 2 bases and 2 bases, in that order; junction bases with no gene match: 2. Germline CDR1 is LGHDT and CDR2 is YNNKEL (reference sequence). This CDR3 reads CASSQQGGNYGYTF. DNA for the CDR3: TGTGCCAGCAGCCAACAAGGGGGCAACTATGGCTACACCTTC.

The CDR3 sequence: CATSDSRGRKSGELFF. The CDR3 nucleotides are TGTGCCACCAGTGATTCCAGGGGGCGGAAGTCCGGGGAGCTGTTTTTT. The rearrangement joins TRBV24-1 to TRBJ2-2; 8 bases agree with TRBD1. Germline trimming cut 2 bases from V and 6 bases from J; bases unmatched to any gene: 7. Germline-derived CDR1 and CDR2 are KGHDR and SFDVKD. This CDR3 region has 16 residues.

The rearrangement links TRBV5-1 to TRBJ1-4; tentative D call: TRBD1 (5 bases). CDR3 length: 15 residues. Trimming took 0 bases from V and 8 from J, leaving 14 bases between them. Germline V gene lookup returns CDR1 SGHRS and CDR2 YFSETQ. The chain's CDR3 is CASSLDSGGYEKLFF. DNA of the CDR3: TGCGCCAGCAGCTTGGATAGTGGGGGGTACGAAAAACTGTTTTTT.

The chain carries TRBV3-1 (or the pseudogene TRBV3-2) and TRBJ2-4; D is uncertain. This CDR3 comprises 15 residues. Trimming stripped 1 base from V and 0 bases from J, with 7 bases between. Germline loops: CDR1 LGHDT, CDR2 YNNKEL (reference sequence). For the CDR3, the DNA is TGTGCCAGCAGCCAAGTGAGTCTAGCCAAAAACATTCAGTACTTC. Its protein is CASSQVSLAKNIQYF.

The chain is built from TRBV9 and TRBJ2-3, with 9 positions matching TRBD1. The V gene end was trimmed by 4 bases and the J gene end by 3 bases; junction bases not matched to a gene: 6. Germline V gene lookup returns CDR1 SGDLS and CDR2 YYNGEE. The CDR3 is 15 residues long. CDR3 amino acids: CASSPTGQGTDTQYF. CDR3 coding DNA: TGTGCCAGCAGCCCCACGGGACAGGGAACAGATACGCAGTATTTT. Full variable domain (rest looked up from reference TRBV9 and TRBJ2-3): DSGVTQTPKHLITATGQRVTLRCSPRSGDLSVYWYQQSLDQGLQFLIQYYNGEERAKGNILERFSAQQFPDLHSELNLSSLELGDSALYFCASSPTGQGTDTQYFGPGTRLTVL.

The V and J genes are TRBV6-6 and TRBJ2-5; 13 bases are shared with TRBD2. The CDR3 runs 15 residues. With 6 bases clipped from V and 7 bases from J, the junction kept 8 bases outside the gene matches. Germline V gene sequence: CDR1 MNHNY, CDR2 SVGAGI (reference sequence). CDR3 region: CASRRGLAGRVTQYF. The CDR3 DNA sequence: TGTGCCAGCAGAAGGGGACTAGCGGGAAGAGTGACCCAGTACTTC.

This clone was detected only once. The chain is built from TRBV10-2 and TRBJ2-5, with 8 bases that match TRBD1. The ends lost 7 bases at V and 4 bases at J; junction bases unmatched: 8. Germline CDR1 and CDR2: WSHSY and SAAADI. The CDR3 has 14 residues. CDR3 nucleotides: TGCGCCAGCACATTGCCAGGGGGCGGAGAGACCCAGTACTTC. This translates into CASTLPGGGETQYF.

This chain joins TRBV5-6 and TRBJ2-7, with 8 bases matching TRBD1. The CDR3 loop spans 14 amino acids. Germline V gene data show CDR1 as SGHDT and CDR2 as YYEEEE. J gave up 4 bases and V 4 bases, and 7 bases lay outside the gene matches. CDR3 in amino acids: CASSPPQGAYEQYF. CDR3 in DNA: TGTGCCAGCAGCCCTCCGCAGGGGGCGTACGAGCAGTACTTC.

This chain links TRBV4-1 with TRBJ2-5; the match to TRBD2 covers 9 bases. The ends lost 1 base at V and 5 bases at J; junction bases unmatched: 8. Germline V gene data show CDR1 as MGHRA and CDR2 as YSYEKL. The length of the CDR3 is 16 residues. The CDR3 DNA reads TGCGCCAGCAGCCAAGGGGGACTAGCAGTATGGGAGACCCAGTACTTC. It codes for CASSQGGLAVWETQYF.

The chain has TRBV6-1 and TRBJ2-7, with 12 bases fitting TRBD1. V shed 2 bases and J 1 base; nucleotides not matched to a gene: 6. CDR1 and CDR2 (germline): MNHNS, SASEGT. The CDR3 runs 17 residues. CDR3 amino acids: CASSERGQGARSYEQYF. For the CDR3, the DNA is TGTGCCAGCAGTGAAAGGGGACAGGGGGCGCGGTCCTACGAGCAGTACTTC.

The J gene is TRBJ2-7, the V gene TRBV19, with 8 bases matching TRBD1. Germline V lookup: CDR1 LNHDA, CDR2 SQIVND (reference sequence). The CDR3 has 15 amino acids. The junction had 6 bases not matched to a gene; V was cut back by 4 bases and J by 1 base. CDR3 residues: CASSTTGDLSYEQYF. The CDR3 nucleotides read TGTGCCAGTAGTACGACAGGGGATTTGTCCTACGAGCAGTACTTC.

This clone turned up a few times. V and J are TRBV10-1 and TRBJ2-7; TRBD2 might be the D (5 bases). Germline lookup yields CDR1 WNHNN and CDR2 SYGVQD (reference sequence). The V gene lost 5 bases and the J gene lost 3 bases, with 14 bases spanning the gap. This CDR3 spans 14 amino acids. CDR3 nucleotides: TGCGCCAGCAGTCGTTCAACGGGGTTCTACGAGCAGTACTTC. It translates to CASSRSTGFYEQYF.

V usage is TRBV10-3 and J usage is TRBJ2-7, with a tentative D call TRBD1 (6 bases). Trimming took 4 bases from V and 6 from J, leaving 10 bases between them. Per germline, CDR1 ENHRY and CDR2 SYGVKD. The CDR3 sequence is 12 residues long. The CDR3 coding sequence is TGTGCCATCAGTGCGACAGGAATCGAGCAGTACTTC. As protein: CAISATGIEQYF.

V usage is TRBV5-6 and J usage is TRBJ2-1; the match to TRBD2 covers 8 bases. Losses at the gene ends were 4 bases for V and 4 bases for J; bases not matched to a gene: 7. The CDR3 is 15 amino acids. Germline CDR1 SGHDT, CDR2 YYEEEE. The CDR3 coding sequence is TGTGCCAGCAGCGATCCGGGACTAGTATACAATGAGCAGTTCTTC. As protein: CASSDPGLVYNEQFF.